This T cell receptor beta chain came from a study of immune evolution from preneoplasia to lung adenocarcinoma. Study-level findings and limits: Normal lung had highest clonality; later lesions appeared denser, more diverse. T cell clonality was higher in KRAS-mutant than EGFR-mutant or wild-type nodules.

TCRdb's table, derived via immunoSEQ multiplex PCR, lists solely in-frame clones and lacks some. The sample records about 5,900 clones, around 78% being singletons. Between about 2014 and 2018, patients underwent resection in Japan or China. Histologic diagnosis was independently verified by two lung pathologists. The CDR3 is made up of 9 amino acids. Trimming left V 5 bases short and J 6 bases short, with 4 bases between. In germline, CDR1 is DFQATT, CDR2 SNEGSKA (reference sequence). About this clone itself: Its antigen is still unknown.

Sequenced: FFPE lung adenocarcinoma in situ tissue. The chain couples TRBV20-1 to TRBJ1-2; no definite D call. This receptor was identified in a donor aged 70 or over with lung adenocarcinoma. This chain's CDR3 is CSAVNGYTF. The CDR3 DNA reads TGCAGTGCTGTGAATGGCTACACCTTC.